This TCR beta chain was observed in a study of T cells in Graves' hyperthyroidism and ophthalmopathy. Study observations and caveats: A median around 6.4 months before onset, the model predicted ophthalmopathy. Ophthalmopathy could be told apart from stable hyperthyroidism with a 13 V-J model.

The ends lost 1 base at V and 4 bases at J; junction bases unmatched: 9. Germline assignment: CDR1 LGHDT and CDR2 YNNKEL (reference sequence). CDR3 length: 16 residues. RNA transcripts yielded amplified TCR beta CDR3 regions. The HTBI primer set drove a first-round RT-PCR of the TCR CDR3. MiXCR, applied by TCRdb to the multiplex PCR reads, yields one record per CDR3 protein. Found here are 480,000 or so distinct CDR3 sequences, approximately 15% of them singletons; the top ten hold 15% to 20%. In regard to this clonotype: Its antigen is as yet unknown.

Patients with uncontrolled infections, other autoimmune diseases, pregnancy or lactation were excluded. It was 8 to 10 ml of fresh peripheral blood that supplied the PBMCs. The receptor comes from a woman between 18 and 30 years old with Graves' hyperthyroidism. Sequencing was done on a sample of blood. J is TRBJ1-2 and V is TRBV3-1, with TRBD1 identical over 7 bases. This chain's CDR3 is CASSQGWDSNRYGYTF. CDR3 DNA sequence: TGTGCCAGCAGCCAAGGGTGGGACAGCAACCGCTATGGCTACACCTTC.